This T cell receptor (beta chain) was recorded in a study of blood T cell repertoires in COVID-19. Overall study context: The United States, Italy and Spain provided the acute and convalescent COVID-19 samples.

As handled by the study authors: Amplification from reference gene primers served as the basis for estimated nucleated cell counts. Data came from immunoSEQ multiplex PCR; TCRdb stores just in-frame clones and leaves some out. That table is the source of V, J and clone size, and D and trimming were worked out from the DNA. The sample consists of 25,000 to 35,000 clones, approximately 80% of them appearing once. This sequence originates from a woman over 75 with acute or convalescent COVID-19. The sequenced sample was peripheral blood.

CDR3 region: CASNLQGFSTDTQYF. Here the CDR3 DNA reads TGTGCCAGCAATCTACAGGGTTTTAGCACAGATACGCAGTATTTT. The chain joins TRBV2 to TRBJ2-3, with D possibly matching TRBD1 (6 bases). The germline V and J ends were trimmed by 7 bases and 0 bases, with 14 bases remaining between them. The CDR3 is made up of 15 amino acids. Per the germline V gene, CDR1 is SNHLY and CDR2 is FYNNEI.